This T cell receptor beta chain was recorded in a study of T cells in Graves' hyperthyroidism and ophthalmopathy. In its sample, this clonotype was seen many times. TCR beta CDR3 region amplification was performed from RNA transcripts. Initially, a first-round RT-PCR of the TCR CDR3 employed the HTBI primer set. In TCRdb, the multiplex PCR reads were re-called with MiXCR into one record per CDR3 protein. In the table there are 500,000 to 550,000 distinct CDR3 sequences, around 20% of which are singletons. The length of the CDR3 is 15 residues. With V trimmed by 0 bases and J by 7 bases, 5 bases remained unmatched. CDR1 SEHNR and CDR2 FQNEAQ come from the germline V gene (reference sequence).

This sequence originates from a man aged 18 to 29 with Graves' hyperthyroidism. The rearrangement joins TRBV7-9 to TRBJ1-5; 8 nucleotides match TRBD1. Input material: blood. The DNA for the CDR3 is TGTGCCAGCAGCTTAGCGACAGGGGAATACCAGCCCCAGCATTTT. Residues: CASSLATGEYQPQHF.